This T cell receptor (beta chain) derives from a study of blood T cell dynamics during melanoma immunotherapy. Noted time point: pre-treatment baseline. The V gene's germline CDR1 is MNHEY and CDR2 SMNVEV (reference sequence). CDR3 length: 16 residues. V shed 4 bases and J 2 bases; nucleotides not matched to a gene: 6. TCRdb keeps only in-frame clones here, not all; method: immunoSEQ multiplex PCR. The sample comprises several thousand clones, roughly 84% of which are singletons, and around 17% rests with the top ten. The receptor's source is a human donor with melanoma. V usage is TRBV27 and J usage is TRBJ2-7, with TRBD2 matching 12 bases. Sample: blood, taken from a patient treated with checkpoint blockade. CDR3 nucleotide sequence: TGTGCCAGCAGTTCCTGGACTAGCGGGATGACCTACGAGCAGTACTTC. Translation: CASSSWTSGMTYEQYF.